A selection of T cell receptor beta chains follows, all from one sample in a study of cytotoxic CD8 clonotypes in ibrutinib-treated CLL. Clones were read by immunoSEQ multiplex PCR, and TCRdb kept only the in-frame ones, dropping some. The sample has roughly 50,000 clones, roughly three fifths seen once. Sample: PBMCs, taken after 24 months of ibrutinib treatment. Source of these receptors: a human donor with chronic lymphocytic leukemia. The CDR3 runs from the conserved cysteine through the conserved F or W. The order of the fields is J gene, V gene, CDR3 protein.

J: TRBJ1-3
V: TRBV6-5
CDR3: CATKEGSGNTIYF

J: TRBJ1-4
V: TRBV5-1
CDR3: CASSLTGVNEKLFF

J: TRBJ2-5
V: TRBV4-2
CDR3: CASSPAGTSGGTPGTQYF

J: TRBJ1-2
V: TRBV7-9
CDR3: CASSLTGGYGYTF

J: TRBJ2-7
V: TRBV28
CDR3: CASSLYAGPSYEQYF

J: TRBJ1-2
V: TRBV11-2
CDR3: CASSSMIDRDNNYGYTF

J: TRBJ1-1
V: TRBV14
CDR3: CASSQDMGSEAFF

J: TRBJ2-1
V: TRBV10-2
CDR3: CAARGSDQFF

J: TRBJ2-1
V: TRBV5-1
CDR3: CASSLTSGTLNNEQFF

J: TRBJ2-2
V: TRBV6-5
CDR3: CATRLLGGTGELFF

J: TRBJ1-1
V: TRBV15
CDR3: CATSREQGRTEAFF